The clone carrying this T cell receptor beta chain has more than one count but fewer than ten. The source of the sample is a study of blood T cell repertoires in COVID-19. TCRdb's copy holds only in-frame clones and misses some; the assay was immunoSEQ multiplex PCR. The data hold some 140,000 clones, with approximately 88% observed a single time. Germline-derived CDR1 and CDR2 are SGHTA and FQGNSA. CDR3 length: 15 amino acids. Unmatched junction bases numbered 3, after V lost 5 bases and J lost 3 bases. This receptor was identified in a man aged 35-49 years with acute COVID-19. The chain recombines TRBV7-2 with TRBJ2-3; 12 bases fit TRBD1. Sequencing was performed on PBMCs or T cells enriched from blood (not recorded which). Here the CDR3 reads CASSRDRGLTDTQYF. The CDR3 nucleotides read TGTGCCAGCAGCCGGGACAGGGGGCTAACAGATACGCAGTATTTT.